The 2 T cell receptor beta chains listed next were all sequenced from one sample in a study of cytomegalovirus exposure and HLA in healthy donors. Primers for the PCR totalled 60 Vbeta and 13 Jbeta. Repertoires were generated with immunoSEQ multiplex PCR, while TCRdb's copy carries only in-frame clones and drops some. The sample has some 120,000 clones; roughly 76% are singletons. Sequencing input: PBMCs. These receptors originate from a woman in her thirties or forties in good health and CMV-seropositive.

This chain links TRBV11-3 with TRBJ2-1; D unclear. CDR3 length: 15 amino acids. The ends were cut back, 4 bases at V and 1 base at J, with 11 bases in the middle. Germline values: CDR1 SGHNT, CDR2 YENEEA. In DNA form, the CDR3 reads TGTGCCAGCAGCTCGGCAGGTGTATCCTACAATGAGCAGTTCTTC. The encoded protein is CASSSAGVSYNEQFF.

This clone was seen only once. This rearrangement joins TRBV21-1 to TRBJ1-2. TRBV21-1 is listed as a pseudogene. The CDR3 spans 17 residues. Here the CDR3 reads CASSTISWRTTLYGYTF. The DNA for the CDR3 is TGTGCCAGCAGCACTATCTCCTGGAGGACTACCCTCTATGGCTACACCTTC.